Presented here are 24 T cell receptor beta chains from one specimen sequenced in a study of blood T cell repertoires in COVID-19. Repertoires were generated with immunoSEQ multiplex PCR, while TCRdb's copy carries only in-frame clones and drops some. The data contain 200,000 or so clones, roughly 80% of them singletons. Sequences were obtained from PBMCs or T cells enriched from blood (not recorded which). Receptors were obtained from a man aged 35 to 55 who had recovered from COVID-19.

The chain has TRBV29-1 and TRBJ2-1; no firm D call. This CDR3 comprises 13 residues. CDR1 is SQVTM, CDR2 ANQGSEA, per germline. Trimming took 4 bases from V and 7 from J, leaving 14 bases between them. The CDR3 here is CSVVPPYGNEQFF. The CDR3 nucleotides are TGCAGCGTTGTCCCCCCTTACGGGAATGAGCAGTTCTTC.

This clone was seen once. V gene TRBV10-3 combines with J gene TRBJ1-2, with D tentatively TRBD1 (6 bases). Germline values: CDR1 ENHRY, CDR2 SYGVKD. V gave up 7 bases and J gave up 2 bases, with 14 bases separating them. CDR3 size: 14 residues. The CDR3: CAITEGHPNYGYTF. The CDR3 DNA is TGTGCCATCACCGAGGGACACCCCAACTATGGCTACACCTTC.

This clone occurred once. The rearrangement links TRBV4-2 to TRBJ1-6, with TRBD1 identical over 9 bases. The CDR3 sequence is 15 residues long. Germline V gene lookup returns CDR1 LGHNA and CDR2 YNFKEQ. V shed 2 bases and J 14 bases; nucleotides not matched to a gene: 10. CDR3 region: CASSQTPQGALTLHF. The CDR3 nucleotides are TGTGCCAGCAGCCAAACCCCACAGGGGGCGCTAACCCTCCACTTT.

The chain has TRBV6-6 and TRBJ2-3; TRBD2 matches 13 bases. V was pared by 5 bases and J by 0 bases, with 8 bases of the junction left unmatched. CDR1 MNHNY and CDR2 SVGAGI come from the germline V gene (reference sequence). The length of the CDR3 is 18 residues. The CDR3 region has the DNA TGTGCCAGCAGTCCAGGAGGGACTAGCGGGGCTAGCACAGATACGCAGTATTTT. It codes for CASSPGGTSGASTDTQYF.

The gene calls are TRBV20-1 and TRBJ2-2; 8 bases are shared with TRBD1. Germline lookup yields CDR1 DFQATT and CDR2 SNEGSKA (reference sequence). This CDR3 comprises 14 residues. Losses at the gene ends were 3 bases for V and 6 bases for J; bases not matched to a gene: 6. CDR3 region: CSASPQGASGELFF. CDR3 DNA: TGCAGTGCTAGTCCCCAGGGGGCGTCCGGGGAGCTGTTTTTT.

In this sample, this clone turned up a few times. This sequence joins TRBV5-6 and TRBJ1-1, with TRBD1 matching 7 bases. The V segment lost 4 bases and the J segment 1 base; nucleotides outside the gene matches: 7. The V gene's germline CDR1 is SGHDT and CDR2 YYEEEE. The CDR3 sequence is 15 residues long. The CDR3 bases are TGTGCCAGCAGCAGGGAGACAGGGCAGAACACTGAAGCTTTCTTT. Translated: CASSRETGQNTEAFF.

V gene TRBV6-5 combines with J gene TRBJ1-1, with D maybe TRBD1 (5 bases). V was pared by 5 bases and J by 8 bases, with 12 bases between. The CDR3 covers 12 residues. The germline CDR1 and CDR2 sequences are MNHEY and SVGAGI. CDR3 amino acids: CASSLGGPEAFF. In DNA, the CDR3 is TGTGCCAGCAGTCTGGGGGGACCGGAAGCTTTCTTT.

The chain couples TRBV3-1 (or the pseudogene TRBV3-2) to TRBJ2-5; the D gene is possibly TRBD1 (5 bases). V lost 0 bases to trimming and J lost 5 bases, with 16 bases between them. The germline gives CDR1 LGHDT, CDR2 YNNKEL (reference sequence). The CDR3 sequence is 16 residues long. CDR3 nucleotides: TGTGCCAGCAGCCAAGATTTGGCAGGGCTCGGGGAGACCCAGTACTTC. Translating gives CASSQDLAGLGETQYF.

V and J are TRBV9 and TRBJ2-1; no clear D gene. V lost 0 bases and J lost 0, with 7 bases in between. CDR3 length: 15 amino acids. Germline CDR1 and CDR2: SGDLS and YYNGEE. This chain's CDR3 is CASSVEQSSYNEQFF. CDR3 nucleotides: TGTGCCAGCAGCGTAGAACAGAGCTCCTACAATGAGCAGTTCTTC.

The V call is TRBV28, the J call TRBJ1-1; 8 bases align to TRBD1. With V trimmed by 5 bases and J by 1 base, 9 bases remained unmatched. The germline gives CDR1 MDHEN, CDR2 SYDVKM. The CDR3 sequence is 16 residues long. The DNA of the CDR3 is TGTGCCAGCAGTAGTTTGGAGACAGGGGAGAACACTGAAGCTTTCTTT. This codes for CASSSLETGENTEAFF.

The chain is built from TRBV5-1 and TRBJ2-3; a possible D gene is TRBD1 (5 bases). Germline V gene lookup returns CDR1 SGHRS and CDR2 YFSETQ. V lost 2 bases to trimming and J lost 0 bases, with 25 bases between them. CDR3 length: 20 residues. CDR3 residues: CASSFYGHRRASESTDTQYF. CDR3 nucleotides: TGCGCCAGCAGCTTTTACGGACACCGCAGGGCCTCCGAAAGCACAGATACGCAGTATTTT. Full variable domain (remainder filled in from reference TRBV5-1 and TRBJ2-3): KAGVTQTPRYLIKTRGQQVTLSCSPISGHRSVSWYQQTPGQGLQFLFEYFSETQRNKGNFPGRFSGRQFSNSRSEMNVSTLELGDSALYLCASSFYGHRRASESTDTQYFGPGTRLTVL.

This clone was seen only once. The chain joins TRBV13 to TRBJ2-3; no reliable D call. V was pared by 1 base and J by 0 bases, with 8 bases between. Germline CDR1 and CDR2: PRHDT and FYEKMQ (reference sequence). This CDR3 spans 15 amino acids. CDR3 sequence reads: CASSLVLASTDTQYF. In DNA form, the CDR3 reads TGTGCCAGCAGCTTAGTCTTGGCTAGCACAGATACGCAGTATTTT.

This sequence joins TRBV18 and TRBJ1-2; 9 bases fit TRBD1. The V segment lost 2 bases and the J segment 1 base; nucleotides outside the gene matches: 8. CDR1 and CDR2 from the germline V gene are KGHSH and LQKENI. The CDR3 is made up of 17 amino acids. CDR3 sequence: CASSPTGTGLINYGYTF. The CDR3 coding sequence is TGTGCCAGCTCACCAACCGGGACAGGGCTAATTAACTATGGCTACACCTTC. Supplemented by reference TRBV18 and TRBJ1-2, the full variable domain reads NAGVMQNPRHLVRRRGQEARLRCSPMKGHSHVYWYRQLPEEGLKFMVYLQKENIIDESGMPKERFSAEFPKEGPSILRIQQVVRGDSAAYFCASSPTGTGLINYGYTFGSGTRLTVV.

The rearrangement uses TRBV10-3 and TRBJ1-1; 10 bases agree with TRBD1. The V gene end was trimmed by 7 bases and the J gene end by 3 bases; junction bases not matched to a gene: 5. The CDR3 extends over 14 amino acids. CDR1 and CDR2 (germline): ENHRY, SYGVKD. Here the CDR3 reads CAIKGGTGDTEAFF. Here the CDR3 DNA reads TGTGCCATCAAGGGTGGGACAGGGGACACTGAAGCTTTCTTT.

The genes are TRBV29-1 and TRBJ2-1; perhaps TRBD2 as D (5 bases). Germline-derived CDR1 and CDR2 are SQVTM and ANQGSEA. CDR3 length: 15 residues. Trimming cost V 5 bases and J 0 bases, with 14 bases left between them. This CDR3 reads CSVTRGEYSYNEQFF. The CDR3 nucleotides read TGCAGCGTTACTAGAGGAGAGTACTCCTACAATGAGCAGTTCTTC.

V and J are TRBV7-2 and TRBJ1-6; D may be TRBD1 (6 bases). Per the germline V gene, CDR1 is SGHTA and CDR2 is FQGNSA. This CDR3 contains 18 residues. Trimming shortened V by 1 base and J by 4 bases, and 17 bases separated the two germline ends. The DNA of the CDR3 is TGTGCCAGCAGCTTAGGACGTGGGGACAAGGATTATAATTCACCCCTCCACTTT. Amino acid sequence: CASSLGRGDKDYNSPLHF.

The chain uses TRBV6-5 and TRBJ1-1, with 7 bases identical to TRBD1. This CDR3 spans 15 amino acids. Germline values: CDR1 MNHEY, CDR2 SVGAGI. J lost 1 base, V lost 6 bases, and 8 bases had no gene match. The CDR3 spells CASSQNDRENTEAFF. The CDR3, as DNA: TGTGCCAGCAGCCAGAACGACAGGGAGAACACTGAAGCTTTCTTT.

The gene calls are TRBV28 and TRBJ1-2, with unresolved D. Deletions cut 3 bases from V and 4 bases from J, with 6 bases between. Germline CDR1 is MDHEN and CDR2 is SYDVKM. This CDR3 has 12 residues. DNA of the CDR3: TGTGCCAGCAGTTTCCGGAGCTATGGCTACACCTTC. It translates to CASSFRSYGYTF.

This clone was recorded only once. The chain joins TRBV5-6 to TRBJ1-1; D might be TRBD1 (6 bases). Looked up from germline, CDR1 is SGHDT and CDR2 is YYEEEE. The CDR3 totals 14 residues. Deletions cut 2 bases from V and 0 bases from J, with 8 bases between. The CDR3 nucleotides are TGTGCCAGCAGCTTCGGGGACATGAACACTGAAGCTTTCTTT. Translated: CASSFGDMNTEAFF. Filled out from reference TRBV5-6 and TRBJ1-1, the complete variable domain reads DAGVTQSPTHLIKTRGQQVTLRCSPKSGHDTVSWYQQALGQGPQFIFQYYEEEERQRGNFPDRFSGHQFPNYSSELNVNALLLGDSALYLCASSFGDMNTEAFFGQGTRLTVV.

V is TRBV18 and J is TRBJ1-1, with 10 bases aligning to TRBD1. CDR3 length: 16 amino acids. V was clipped by 8 bases and J by 3 bases; unmatched bases: 12. Germline CDR1 KGHSH, CDR2 LQKENI. The DNA for the CDR3 is TGTGCCAGCACGCGGACCGGGACAGGGGAGCACACTGAAGCTTTCTTT. Translation gives CASTRTGTGEHTEAFF.

The chain's CDR3 is CASSYRSTAFF. In DNA, the CDR3 is TGTGCCAGCAGTTACCGGAGTACGGCTTTCTTT. The J gene is TRBJ1-1, the V gene TRBV6-5; D remains unclear. This CDR3 is 11 amino acids long. V dropped 2 bases and J dropped 11 bases, with 9 bases sitting between them. Germline V CDR1 and CDR2: MNHEY, SVGAGI.

The rearrangement uses TRBV5-4 and TRBJ2-2, with 9 bases aligning to TRBD1. Germline CDR1 SGHNT, CDR2 YYREEE (reference sequence). This CDR3 has 13 residues. J lost 4 bases, V lost 8 bases, and 3 bases had no gene match. The CDR3 DNA follows: TGTGCCAGTGGACAGGGGACCACCGGGGAGCTGTTTTTT. Translation gives CASGQGTTGELFF.

This chain connects TRBV7-2 to TRBJ2-2, with TRBD1 matching over 9 bases. CDR3 length: 14 amino acids. The J segment lost 4 bases and the V segment lost 4 bases, leaving 1 base of the junction unmatched. CDR1 is SGHTA, CDR2 FQGNSA, per germline. The CDR3 region has the DNA TGTGCCAGCAGCTGGGACAGGGCCACCGGGGAGCTGTTTTTT. Translated, it gives CASSWDRATGELFF. Drawing the rest from reference TRBV7-2 and TRBJ2-2, the complete variable domain is GAGVSQSPSNKVTEKGKDVELRCDPISGHTALYWYRQSLGQGLEFLIYFQGNSAPDKSGLPSDRFSAERTGGSVSTLTIQRTQQEDSAVYLCASSWDRATGELFFGEGSRLTVL.

V and J are TRBV19 and TRBJ1-2, with no clear D. The length of the CDR3 is 11 residues. CDR1 is LNHDA and CDR2 is SQIVND in the germline V gene (reference sequence). V lost 1 base to trimming and J lost 7 bases, with 4 bases between them. This chain's CDR3 is CASSIGSGYTF. The CDR3 region has the DNA TGTGCCAGTAGTATAGGGAGTGGCTACACCTTC.